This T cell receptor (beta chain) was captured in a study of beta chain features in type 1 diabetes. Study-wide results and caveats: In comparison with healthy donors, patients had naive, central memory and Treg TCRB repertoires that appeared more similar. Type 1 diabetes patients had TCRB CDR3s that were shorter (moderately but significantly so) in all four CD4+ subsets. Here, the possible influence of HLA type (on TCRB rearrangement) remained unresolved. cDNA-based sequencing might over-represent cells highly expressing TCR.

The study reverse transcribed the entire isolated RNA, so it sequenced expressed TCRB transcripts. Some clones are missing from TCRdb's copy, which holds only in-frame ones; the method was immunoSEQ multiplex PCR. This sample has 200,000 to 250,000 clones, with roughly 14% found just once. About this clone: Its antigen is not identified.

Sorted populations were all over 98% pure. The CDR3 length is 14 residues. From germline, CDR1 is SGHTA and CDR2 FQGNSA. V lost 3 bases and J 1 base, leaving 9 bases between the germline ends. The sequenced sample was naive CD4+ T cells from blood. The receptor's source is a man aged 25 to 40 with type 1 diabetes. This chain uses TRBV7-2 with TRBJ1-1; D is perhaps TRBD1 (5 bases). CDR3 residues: CASSLNGGNTEAFF. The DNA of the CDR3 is TGTGCCAGCAGCTTGAACGGGGGGAACACTGAAGCTTTCTTT.